Listed here is a single T cell receptor beta chain. Primers included in the PCR were 60 Vbeta and 13 Jbeta primers. TCRdb's table, derived via immunoSEQ multiplex PCR, lists solely in-frame clones and lacks some. This sample has some 120,000 clones, with around 80% found just once. The entry originates in a study of cytomegalovirus exposure and HLA in healthy donors. This CDR3 comprises 14 residues. From germline, CDR1 is SEHNR and CDR2 FQNEAQ (reference sequence). V trimming: 5 bases; J trimming: 3 bases; junction bases outside the gene matches: 6. The sequence derives from a woman between 18 and 30 years old in good health and CMV-seropositive. Input material: PBMCs. The chain carries TRBV7-9 and TRBJ2-7, with 8 bases matching TRBD2. The CDR3 is CASSAGTRHYEQYF. The DNA of the CDR3 is TGTGCCAGCAGCGCCGGGACTAGACACTACGAGCAGTACTTC.